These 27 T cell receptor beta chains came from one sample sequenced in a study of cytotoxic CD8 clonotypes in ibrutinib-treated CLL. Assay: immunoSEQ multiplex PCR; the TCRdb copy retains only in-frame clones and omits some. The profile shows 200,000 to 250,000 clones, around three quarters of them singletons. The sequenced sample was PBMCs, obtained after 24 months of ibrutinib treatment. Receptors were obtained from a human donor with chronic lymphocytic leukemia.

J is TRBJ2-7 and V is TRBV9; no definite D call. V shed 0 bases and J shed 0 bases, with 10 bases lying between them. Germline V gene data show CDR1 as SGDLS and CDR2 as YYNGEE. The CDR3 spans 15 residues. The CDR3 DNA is TGTGCCAGCAGCGTAGGGAACGTACCCTCCTACGAGCAGTACTTC. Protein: CASSVGNVPSYEQYF. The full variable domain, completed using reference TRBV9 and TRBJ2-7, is DSGVTQTPKHLITATGQRVTLRCSPRSGDLSVYWYQQSLDQGLQFLIQYYNGEERAKGNILERFSAQQFPDLHSELNLSSLELGDSALYFCASSVGNVPSYEQYFGPGTRLTVT.

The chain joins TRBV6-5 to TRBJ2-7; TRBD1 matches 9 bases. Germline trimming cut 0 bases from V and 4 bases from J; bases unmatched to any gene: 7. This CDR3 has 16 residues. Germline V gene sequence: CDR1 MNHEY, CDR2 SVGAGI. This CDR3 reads CASSYSIGTGRYEQYF. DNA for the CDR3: TGTGCCAGCAGTTACTCGATCGGGACAGGGAGGTACGAGCAGTACTTC.

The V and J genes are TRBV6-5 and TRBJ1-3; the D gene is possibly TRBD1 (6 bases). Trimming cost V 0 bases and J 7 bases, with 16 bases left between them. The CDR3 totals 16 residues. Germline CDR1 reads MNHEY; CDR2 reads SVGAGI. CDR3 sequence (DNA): TGTGCCAGCAGTTACTCGAACAGGGTGACCCAGAACACCATATATTTT. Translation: CASSYSNRVTQNTIYF.

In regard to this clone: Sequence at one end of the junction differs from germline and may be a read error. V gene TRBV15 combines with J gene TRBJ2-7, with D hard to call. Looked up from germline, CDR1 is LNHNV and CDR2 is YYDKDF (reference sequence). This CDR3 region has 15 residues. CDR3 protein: CAASRVAGWGYEQYF. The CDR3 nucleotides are TGTGCCGCCAGCAGAGTCGCCGGTTGGGGCTACGAGCAGTACTTC.

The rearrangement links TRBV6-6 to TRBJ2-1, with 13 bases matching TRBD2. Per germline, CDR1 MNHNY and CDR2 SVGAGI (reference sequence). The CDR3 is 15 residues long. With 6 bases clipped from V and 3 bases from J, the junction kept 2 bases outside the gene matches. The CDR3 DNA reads TGTGCCAGCAGGGGGACTAGCGGGGTCTACAATGAGCAGTTCTTC. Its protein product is CASRGTSGVYNEQFF.

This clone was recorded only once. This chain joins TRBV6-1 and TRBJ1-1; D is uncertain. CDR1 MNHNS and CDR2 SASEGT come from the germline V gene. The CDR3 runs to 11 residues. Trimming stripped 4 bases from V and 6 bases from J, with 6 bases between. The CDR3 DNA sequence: TGTGCCAGCAGTGGAGGCGCTGAAGCTTTCTTT. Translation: CASSGGAEAFF.

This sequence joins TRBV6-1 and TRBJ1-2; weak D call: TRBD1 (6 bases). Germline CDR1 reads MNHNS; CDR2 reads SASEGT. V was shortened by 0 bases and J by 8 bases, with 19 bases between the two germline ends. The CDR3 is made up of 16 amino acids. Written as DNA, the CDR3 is TGTGCCAGCAGTGAAGCGCGGTACAGGGCGCTGTCGGGCTACACCTTC. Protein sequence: CASSEARYRALSGYTF.

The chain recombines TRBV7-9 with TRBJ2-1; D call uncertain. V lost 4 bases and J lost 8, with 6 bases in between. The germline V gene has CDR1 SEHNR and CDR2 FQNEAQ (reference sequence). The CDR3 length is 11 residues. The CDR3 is CASSSTYEQFF. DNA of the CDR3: TGTGCCAGCAGCTCAACTTATGAGCAGTTCTTC.

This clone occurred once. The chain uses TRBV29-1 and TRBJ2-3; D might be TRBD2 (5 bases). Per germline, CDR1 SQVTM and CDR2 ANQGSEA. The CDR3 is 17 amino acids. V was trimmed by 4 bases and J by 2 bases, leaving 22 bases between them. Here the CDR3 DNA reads TGCAGCGTTGGTGGGAGCGGTCCCCAGTTAAACACAGATACGCAGTATTTT. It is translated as CSVGGSGPQLNTDTQYF.

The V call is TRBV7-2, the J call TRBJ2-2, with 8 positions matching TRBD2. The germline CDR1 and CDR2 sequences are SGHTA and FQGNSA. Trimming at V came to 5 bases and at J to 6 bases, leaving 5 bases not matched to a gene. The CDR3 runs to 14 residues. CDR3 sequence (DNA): TGTGCCAGCAGCCTCCAGCGGGAGCCCGGGGAGCTGTTTTTT. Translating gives CASSLQREPGELFF.

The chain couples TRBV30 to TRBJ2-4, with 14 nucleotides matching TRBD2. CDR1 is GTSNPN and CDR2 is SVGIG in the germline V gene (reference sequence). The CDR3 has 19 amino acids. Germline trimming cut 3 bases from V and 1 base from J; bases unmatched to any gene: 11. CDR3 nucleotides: TGTGCCTGGAGCGAAAGGGGGACTAGCGGGAGCTCGGCCAAAAACATTCAGTACTTC. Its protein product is CAWSERGTSGSSAKNIQYF.

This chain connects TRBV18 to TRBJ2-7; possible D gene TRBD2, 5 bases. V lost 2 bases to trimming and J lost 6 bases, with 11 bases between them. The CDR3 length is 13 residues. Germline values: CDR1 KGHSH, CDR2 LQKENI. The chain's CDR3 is CASSPEGRPEQYF. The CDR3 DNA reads TGTGCCAGCTCACCAGAGGGCCGCCCCGAGCAGTACTTC. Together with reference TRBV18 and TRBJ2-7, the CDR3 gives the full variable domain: NAGVMQNPRHLVRRRGQEARLRCSPMKGHSHVYWYRQLPEEGLKFMVYLQKENIIDESGMPKERFSAEFPKEGPSILRIQQVVRGDSAAYFCASSPEGRPEQYFGPGTRLTVT.

CDR3 sequence: CASRGQLYEQYF. The DNA of the CDR3 is TGTGCCAGCAGAGGGCAGCTCTACGAGCAGTACTTC. V gene TRBV27 combines with J gene TRBJ2-7; D gene uncertain. The V end was cut by 6 bases, the J end by 3 bases, with 9 bases between. CDR1 MNHEY and CDR2 SMNVEV come from the germline V gene (reference sequence). CDR3 size: 12 residues.

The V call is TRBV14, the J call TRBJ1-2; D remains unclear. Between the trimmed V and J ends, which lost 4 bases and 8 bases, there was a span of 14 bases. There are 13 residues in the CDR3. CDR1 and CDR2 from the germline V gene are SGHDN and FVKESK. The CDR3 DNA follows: TGTGCCAGCAGCCTTTCCCGTGGGGAGGGCTACACCTTC. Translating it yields CASSLSRGEGYTF.

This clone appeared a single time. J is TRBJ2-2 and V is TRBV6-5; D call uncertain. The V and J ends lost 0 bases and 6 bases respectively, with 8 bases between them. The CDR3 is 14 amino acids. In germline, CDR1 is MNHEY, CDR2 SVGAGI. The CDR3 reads CASSYSADAGELFF. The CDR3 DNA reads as TGTGCCAGCAGTTACTCTGCAGACGCCGGGGAGCTGTTTTTT.

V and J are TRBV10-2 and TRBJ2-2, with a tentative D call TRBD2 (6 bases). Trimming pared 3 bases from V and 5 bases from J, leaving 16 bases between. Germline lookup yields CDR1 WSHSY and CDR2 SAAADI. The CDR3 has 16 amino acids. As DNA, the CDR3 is TGCGCCAGCAGTGAATCCGTCGGGAGAGGTACCGGGGAGCTGTTTTTT. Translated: CASSESVGRGTGELFF.

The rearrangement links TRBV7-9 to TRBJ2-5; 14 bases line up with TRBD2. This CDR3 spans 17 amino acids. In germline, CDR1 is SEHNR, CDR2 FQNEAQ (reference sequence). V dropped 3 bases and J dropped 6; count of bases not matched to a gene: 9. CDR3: CASSFWTSGRSSQTQYF. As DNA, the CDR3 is TGTGCCAGCAGCTTCTGGACTAGCGGGAGGTCGAGTCAGACCCAGTACTTC. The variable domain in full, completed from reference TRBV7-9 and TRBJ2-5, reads DTGVSQNPRHKITKRGQNVTFRCDPISEHNRLYWYRQTLGQGPEFLTYFQNEAQLEKSRLLSDRFSAERPKGSFSTLEIQRTEQGDSAMYLCASSFWTSGRSSQTQYFGPGTRLLVL.

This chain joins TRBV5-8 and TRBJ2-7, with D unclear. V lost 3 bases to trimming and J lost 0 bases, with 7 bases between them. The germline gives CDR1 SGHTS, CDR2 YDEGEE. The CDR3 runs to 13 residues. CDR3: CASSSDVSYEQYF. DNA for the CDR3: TGTGCCAGCAGCTCGGATGTCTCCTACGAGCAGTACTTC.

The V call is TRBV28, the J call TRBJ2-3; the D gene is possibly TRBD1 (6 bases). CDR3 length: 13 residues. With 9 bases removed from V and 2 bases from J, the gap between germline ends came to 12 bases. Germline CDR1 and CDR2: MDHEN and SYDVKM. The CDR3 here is CASRGFFTDTQYF. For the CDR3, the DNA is TGTGCCAGTAGGGGGTTTTTCACAGATACGCAGTATTTT.

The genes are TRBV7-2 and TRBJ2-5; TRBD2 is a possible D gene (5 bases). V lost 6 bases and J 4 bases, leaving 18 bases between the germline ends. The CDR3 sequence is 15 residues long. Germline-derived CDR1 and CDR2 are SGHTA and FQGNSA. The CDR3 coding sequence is TGTGCCAGCAGTTACACCCGAGGGCTCTTAGAGACCCAGTACTTC. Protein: CASSYTRGLLETQYF.

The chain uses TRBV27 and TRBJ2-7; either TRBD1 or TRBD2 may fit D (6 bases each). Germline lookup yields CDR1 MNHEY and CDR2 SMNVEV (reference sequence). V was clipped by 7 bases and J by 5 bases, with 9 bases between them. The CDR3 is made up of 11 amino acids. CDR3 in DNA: TGTGCCAGCATAAGGGGGGACGAGCAGTACTTC. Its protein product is CASIRGDEQYF.

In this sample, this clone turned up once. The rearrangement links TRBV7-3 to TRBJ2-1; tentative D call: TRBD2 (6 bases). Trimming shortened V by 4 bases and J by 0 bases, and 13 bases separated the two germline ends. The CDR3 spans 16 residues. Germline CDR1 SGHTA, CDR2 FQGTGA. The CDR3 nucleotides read TGTGCCAGCAGCTCGCCGGACGGGAGCTCCTACAATGAGCAGTTCTTC. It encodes CASSSPDGSSYNEQFF. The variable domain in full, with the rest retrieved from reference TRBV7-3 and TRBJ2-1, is GAGVSQTPSNKVTEKGKYVELRCDPISGHTALYWYRQSLGQGPEFLIYFQGTGAADDSGLPNDRFFAVRPEGSVSTLKIQRTERGDSAVYLCASSSPDGSSYNEQFFGPGTRLTVL.

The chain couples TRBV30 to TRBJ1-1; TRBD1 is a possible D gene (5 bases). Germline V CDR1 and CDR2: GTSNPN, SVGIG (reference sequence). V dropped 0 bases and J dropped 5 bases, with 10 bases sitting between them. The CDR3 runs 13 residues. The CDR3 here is CAWSVEGQTEAFF. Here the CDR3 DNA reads TGTGCCTGGAGTGTCGAGGGGCAAACTGAAGCTTTCTTT.

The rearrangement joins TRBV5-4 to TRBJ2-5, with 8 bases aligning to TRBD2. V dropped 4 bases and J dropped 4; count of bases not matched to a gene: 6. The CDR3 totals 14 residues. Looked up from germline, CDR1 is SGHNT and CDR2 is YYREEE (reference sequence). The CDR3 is CASSGAGVGETQYF. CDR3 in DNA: TGTGCCAGCAGCGGAGCGGGAGTGGGAGAGACCCAGTACTTC.

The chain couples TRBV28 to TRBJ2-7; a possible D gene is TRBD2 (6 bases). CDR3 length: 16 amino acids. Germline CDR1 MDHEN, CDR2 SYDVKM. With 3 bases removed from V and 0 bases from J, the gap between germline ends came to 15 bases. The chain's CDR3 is CASSLPVAGSSYEQYF. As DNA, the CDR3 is TGTGCCAGCAGTTTGCCAGTTGCGGGGAGCTCCTACGAGCAGTACTTC.

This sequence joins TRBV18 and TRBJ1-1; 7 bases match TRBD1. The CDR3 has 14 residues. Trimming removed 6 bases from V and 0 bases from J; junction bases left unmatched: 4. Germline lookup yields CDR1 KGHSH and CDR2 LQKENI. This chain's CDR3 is CASSGTALNTEAFF. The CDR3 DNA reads TGTGCCAGCTCCGGGACAGCCTTGAACACTGAAGCTTTCTTT.

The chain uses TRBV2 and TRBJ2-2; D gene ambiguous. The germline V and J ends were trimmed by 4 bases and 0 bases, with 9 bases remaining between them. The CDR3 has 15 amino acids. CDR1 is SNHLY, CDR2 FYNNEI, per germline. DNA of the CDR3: TGTGCCAGCAGTGTTCTCAGTTCGAACACCGGGGAGCTGTTTTTT. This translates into CASSVLSSNTGELFF.